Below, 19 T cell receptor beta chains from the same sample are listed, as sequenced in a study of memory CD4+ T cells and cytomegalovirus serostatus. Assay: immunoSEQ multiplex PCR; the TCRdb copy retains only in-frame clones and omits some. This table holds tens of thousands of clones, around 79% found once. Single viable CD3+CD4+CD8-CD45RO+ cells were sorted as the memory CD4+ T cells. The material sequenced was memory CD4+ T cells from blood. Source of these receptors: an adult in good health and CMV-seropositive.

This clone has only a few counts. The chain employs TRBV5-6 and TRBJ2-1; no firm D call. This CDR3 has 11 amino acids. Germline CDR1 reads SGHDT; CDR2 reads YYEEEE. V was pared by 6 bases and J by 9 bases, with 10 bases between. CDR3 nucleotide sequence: TGTGCCAGCATAGGCCCGGGTGAGCAGTTCTTC. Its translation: CASIGPGEQFF.

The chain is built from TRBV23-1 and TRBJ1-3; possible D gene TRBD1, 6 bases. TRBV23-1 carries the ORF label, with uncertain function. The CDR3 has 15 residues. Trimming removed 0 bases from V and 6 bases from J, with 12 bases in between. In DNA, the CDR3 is TGCGCCAGCAGTCAATCCCGTGGACAGCCAAACACCATATATTTT. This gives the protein CASSQSRGQPNTIYF.

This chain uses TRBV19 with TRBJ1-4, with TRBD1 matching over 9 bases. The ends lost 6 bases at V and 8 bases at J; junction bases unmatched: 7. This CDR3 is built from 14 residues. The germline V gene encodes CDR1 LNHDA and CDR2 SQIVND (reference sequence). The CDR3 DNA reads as TGTGCCAGTAGCGGAAGGACAGGGGACGAAAAACTGTTTTTT. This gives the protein CASSGRTGDEKLFF.

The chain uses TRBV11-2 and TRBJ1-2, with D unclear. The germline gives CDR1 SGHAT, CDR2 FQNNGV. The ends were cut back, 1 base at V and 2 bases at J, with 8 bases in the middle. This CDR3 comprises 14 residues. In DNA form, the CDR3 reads TGTGCCAGCAGCTTAGGCGACCGAAACTATGGCTACACCTTC. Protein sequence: CASSLGDRNYGYTF.

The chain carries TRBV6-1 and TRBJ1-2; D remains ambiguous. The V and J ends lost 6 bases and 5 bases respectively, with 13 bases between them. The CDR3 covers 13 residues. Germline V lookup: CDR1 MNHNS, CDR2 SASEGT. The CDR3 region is CASSMADEYGYTF. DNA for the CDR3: TGTGCCAGCAGCATGGCAGATGAATATGGCTACACCTTC.

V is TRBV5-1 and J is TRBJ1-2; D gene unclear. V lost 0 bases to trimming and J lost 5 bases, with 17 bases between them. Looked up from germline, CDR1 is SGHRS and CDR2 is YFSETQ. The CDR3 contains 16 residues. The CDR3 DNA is TGCGCCAGCAGCTTGGGTCTGGGAACTACGGGGTATGGCTACACCTTC. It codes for CASSLGLGTTGYGYTF.

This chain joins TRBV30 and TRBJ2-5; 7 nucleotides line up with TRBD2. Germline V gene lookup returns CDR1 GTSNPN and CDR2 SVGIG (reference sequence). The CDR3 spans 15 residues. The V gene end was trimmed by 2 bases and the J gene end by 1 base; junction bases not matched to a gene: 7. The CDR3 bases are TGTGCCTGGAGTATGCCGGGAGGCCTCCAAGAGACCCAGTACTTC. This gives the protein CAWSMPGGLQETQYF.

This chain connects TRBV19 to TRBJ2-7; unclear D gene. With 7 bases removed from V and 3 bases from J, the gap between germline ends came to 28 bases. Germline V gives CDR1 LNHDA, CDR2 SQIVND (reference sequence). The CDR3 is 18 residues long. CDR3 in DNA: TGTGCCAGTATCACGCCACCAGCGACATCGGGTATCGTCTACGAGCAGTACTTC. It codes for CASITPPATSGIVYEQYF.

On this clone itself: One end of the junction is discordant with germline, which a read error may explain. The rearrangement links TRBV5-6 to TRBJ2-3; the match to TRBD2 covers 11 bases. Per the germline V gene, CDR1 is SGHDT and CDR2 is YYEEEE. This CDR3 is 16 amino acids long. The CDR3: CASRLGLAEYTDTQYF. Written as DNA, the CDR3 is TGTGCCAGCAGATTGGGACTAGCGGAATACACAGATACGCAGTATTTT.

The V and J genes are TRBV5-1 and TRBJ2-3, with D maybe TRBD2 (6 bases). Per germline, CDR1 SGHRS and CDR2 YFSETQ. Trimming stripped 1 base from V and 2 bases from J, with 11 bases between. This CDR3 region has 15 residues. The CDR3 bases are TGCGCCAGCAGCTTGCGCTCGGGAGCCACAGATACGCAGTATTTT. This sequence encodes CASSLRSGATDTQYF.

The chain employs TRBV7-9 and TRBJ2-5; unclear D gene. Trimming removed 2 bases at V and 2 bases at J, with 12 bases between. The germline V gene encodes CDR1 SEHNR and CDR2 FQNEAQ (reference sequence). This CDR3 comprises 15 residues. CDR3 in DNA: TGTGCCAGCAGCTTATGGACCCTGGGGCAAGAGACCCAGTACTTC. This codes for CASSLWTLGQETQYF.

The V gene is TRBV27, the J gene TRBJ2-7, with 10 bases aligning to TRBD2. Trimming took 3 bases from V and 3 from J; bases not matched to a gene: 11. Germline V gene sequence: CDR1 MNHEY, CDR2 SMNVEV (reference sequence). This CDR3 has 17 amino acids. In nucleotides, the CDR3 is TGTGCCAGCAGTTTCCCCCATATAGCGGGAGGCGGCTACGAGCAGTACGTC. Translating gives CASSFPHIAGGGYEQYV.

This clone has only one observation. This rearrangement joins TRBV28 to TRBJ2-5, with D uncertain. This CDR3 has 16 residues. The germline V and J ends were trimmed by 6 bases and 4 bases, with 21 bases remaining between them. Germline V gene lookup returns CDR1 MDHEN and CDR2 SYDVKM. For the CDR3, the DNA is TGTGCCAGCAGCCCCCAGTCGGGCAAGACGGGAGAGACCCAGTACTTC. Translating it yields CASSPQSGKTGETQYF.

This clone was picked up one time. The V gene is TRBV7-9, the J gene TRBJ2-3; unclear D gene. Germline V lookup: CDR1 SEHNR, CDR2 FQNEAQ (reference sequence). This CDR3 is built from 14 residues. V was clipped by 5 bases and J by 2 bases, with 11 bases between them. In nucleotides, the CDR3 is TGTGCCAGCAGCCGACCCCCGACCACAGATACGCAGTATTTT. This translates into CASSRPPTTDTQYF.

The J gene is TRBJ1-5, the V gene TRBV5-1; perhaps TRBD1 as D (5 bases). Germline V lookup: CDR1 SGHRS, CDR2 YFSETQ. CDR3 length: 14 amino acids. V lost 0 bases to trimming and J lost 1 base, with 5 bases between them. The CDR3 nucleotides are TGCGCCAGCAGCTTGGGGGGCAGCAATCAGCCCCAGCATTTT. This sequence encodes CASSLGGSNQPQHF.

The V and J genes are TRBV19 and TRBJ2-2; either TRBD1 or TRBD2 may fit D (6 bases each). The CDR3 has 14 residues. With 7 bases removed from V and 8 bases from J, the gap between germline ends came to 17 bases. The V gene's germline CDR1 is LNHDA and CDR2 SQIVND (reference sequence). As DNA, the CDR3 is TGTGCCAGTAAACACAGGGAGGACCGGGGGGAGCTGTTTTTT. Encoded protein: CASKHREDRGELFF.

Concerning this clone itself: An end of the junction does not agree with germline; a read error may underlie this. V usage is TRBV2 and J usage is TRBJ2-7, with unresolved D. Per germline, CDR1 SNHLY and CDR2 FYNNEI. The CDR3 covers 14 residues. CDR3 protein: CASREDGTSYEQYF. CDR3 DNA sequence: TGTGCCAGCAGAGAAGACGGAACCTCCTACGAGCAGTACTTC.

CDR3 nucleotide sequence: TGTGCCAGCAGGGGTGAGGACAGATATAATGAAAAACTGTTTTTT. Translated, it gives CASRGEDRYNEKLFF. The chain couples TRBV6-1 to TRBJ1-4, with D perhaps TRBD1 (6 bases). This CDR3 has 15 residues. Trimming shortened V by 6 bases and J by 4 bases, and 15 bases separated the two germline ends. From germline, CDR1 is MNHNS and CDR2 SASEGT.

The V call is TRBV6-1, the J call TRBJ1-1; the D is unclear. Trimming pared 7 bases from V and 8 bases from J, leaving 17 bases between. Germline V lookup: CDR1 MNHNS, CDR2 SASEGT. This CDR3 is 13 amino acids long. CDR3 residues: CASTIPDRAEAFF. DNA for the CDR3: TGTGCCAGCACTATCCCCGACCGGGCCGAAGCTTTCTTT.